This T cell receptor beta chain emerged from a study of blood T cells in healthy people across ages. Points from the study as a whole: Investigators treated diversity estimates from one million T cells as underestimates.

A word on this clonotype: What it binds is unknown.

Through a sample-barcoded 5' primer and a J-beta primer mix, a second PCR was run for roughly 6 to 12 cycles. Each of the cDNA molecules was tagged by a template-switch adaptor with 12 random nucleotides. TCRdb ran MiXCR on the 5' RACE reads and lists one entry per CDR3 protein. The table shows roughly 1,000,000 distinct CDR3 sequences, with 25% occurring only once. The same data also went into a second study, on T cells of mothers and their children.

The sequence was obtained from a girl between 2 and 10 years old in good health. The material sequenced was blood.

The CDR3 loop reads CASSVTNLNTEAFF. As DNA, the CDR3 is TGTGCCAGCAGCGTGACTAACCTGAACACTGAAGCTTTCTTT. The J gene is TRBJ1-1, the V gene TRBV11-2; no definite D call. Germline CDR1 reads SGHAT; CDR2 reads FQNNGV. Trimming cost V 5 bases and J 0 bases, with 10 bases left between them. The CDR3 is 14 amino acids.